This passage covers 20 T cell receptor beta chains from one sample sequenced in a study of blood T cells in healthy people across ages. A second PCR, run for roughly 7 to 12 cycles, used a sample-barcoded 5' primer plus a J-beta primer mix. TCRdb reprocessed the 5' RACE reads via MiXCR and lists one record per CDR3 protein. The sample lists fewer than 800,000 distinct CDR3 sequences, roughly 50% occurring once. The sequenced sample consisted of blood. Receptors were obtained from a woman aged 55-69 years in good health.

The rearrangement joins TRBV6-1 to TRBJ2-5, with 11 positions matching TRBD2. TRBJ2-7 matches the DNA end more closely, so the J call is doubtful. The CDR3 spans 15 residues. Germline CDR1 reads MNHNS; CDR2 reads SASEGT. CDR3 in amino acids: CASSGLAGTPYEQYF. The CDR3 region has the DNA TGTGCCAGCAGTGGACTAGCGGGAACACCCTACGAGCAGTACTTC.

The CDR3 reads CASSLLRNSYGYTF. CDR3 sequence (DNA): TGCGCCAGCAGCTTGCTTCGGAACAGCTATGGCTACACCTTC. The genes are TRBV5-1 and TRBJ1-2; D unclear. The CDR3 loop spans 14 amino acids. The germline V and J ends were trimmed by 1 base and 4 bases, with 11 bases remaining between them. The germline CDR1 and CDR2 sequences are SGHRS and YFSETQ.

The J gene is TRBJ2-4, the V gene TRBV3-1; D possibly corresponds to TRBD1 (5 bases). CDR1 and CDR2 from the germline V gene are LGHDT and YNNKEL (reference sequence). This CDR3 region has 15 residues. Trimming took off 0 bases at V and 2 bases at J, with 8 bases between the two ends. CDR3 nucleotide sequence: TGTGCCAGCAGCCAAGAGACAGCCCCCAAAAACATTCAGTACTTC. This codes for CASSQETAPKNIQYF.

This chain joins TRBV9 and TRBJ2-3, with 11 bases fitting TRBD2. The CDR3 runs to 17 residues. V lost 0 bases to trimming and J lost 5 bases; unmatched junction nucleotides: 8. CDR1 is SGDLS and CDR2 is YYNGEE in the germline V gene. CDR3: CASSVVGSGRGIDTQYF. CDR3 coding DNA: TGTGCCAGCAGCGTAGTCGGTAGCGGGAGGGGGATAGATACGCAGTATTTT.

DNA of the CDR3: TGTGCCAGCAGAAGCGGGTTGAACACTGAAGCTTTCTTT. Translated, it gives CASRSGLNTEAFF. This chain joins TRBV28 and TRBJ1-1; D gene unclear. In germline, CDR1 is MDHEN, CDR2 SYDVKM. The CDR3 loop spans 13 amino acids. Trimming shortened V by 6 bases and J by 0 bases, and 8 bases separated the two germline ends.

The chain links TRBV20-1 to TRBJ2-6, with a possible D match to TRBD1 (6 bases). The CDR3 contains 15 residues. Germline V lookup: CDR1 DFQATT, CDR2 SNEGSKA (reference sequence). Trimming removed 2 bases at V and 2 bases at J, with 10 bases between. CDR3 in amino acids: CSARPYRAGANVLTF. The CDR3 coding sequence is TGCAGTGCTAGACCTTACAGGGCTGGGGCCAACGTCCTGACTTTC.

This chain links TRBV7-2 with TRBJ1-6; TRBD1 might be the D (5 bases). With 4 bases removed from V and 9 bases from J, the gap between germline ends came to 13 bases. This CDR3 has 14 residues. The germline CDR1 and CDR2 sequences are SGHTA and FQGNSA. The CDR3 DNA is TGTGCCAGCAGCTCGGCAGGGTTGAGTTCACCCCTCCACTTT. It translates to CASSSAGLSSPLHF.

This clonotype has only a few counts. This chain links TRBV12-3 or TRBV12-4 with TRBJ2-3, with 7 bases aligning to TRBD2. Germline trimming cut 2 bases from V and 3 bases from J; bases unmatched to any gene: 5. CDR3 size: 15 residues. CDR3 in DNA: TGTGCCAGCAGTTTAACCAGGGAGGGTACAGATACGCAGTATTTT. This translates into CASSLTREGTDTQYF.

V is TRBV4-3 and J is TRBJ1-5; 8 bases fit TRBD1. The CDR3 length is 18 residues. Trimming took 0 bases from V and 2 from J; bases not matched to a gene: 9. Germline CDR1 is LGHNA and CDR2 is YSLEER. CDR3: CASSQDLPDREGNQPQHF. The CDR3 bases are TGCGCCAGCAGCCAAGATCTGCCGGACAGGGAGGGCAATCAGCCCCAGCATTTT.

V gene TRBV28 combines with J gene TRBJ1-6; TRBD1 agrees at 12 bases. The CDR3 runs 16 residues. CDR1 and CDR2 (germline): MDHEN, SYDVKM. J was trimmed by 11 bases and V by 7 bases; bases with no gene match: 12. CDR3 in DNA: TGTGCCAGCACCACAACCGGGACAGGGGGCGACGCACCCCTCCACTTT. It specifies CASTTTGTGGDAPLHF.

The V gene is TRBV6-2 or TRBV6-3, the J gene TRBJ2-5; TRBD2 is a possible D gene (6 bases). Germline values: CDR1 MNHEY, CDR2 SVGEGT. The CDR3 is 15 residues long. Trimming left V 0 bases short and J 1 base short, with 9 bases between. For the CDR3, the DNA is TGTGCCAGCAGTTACTCGAGGGGACTCCAAGAGACCCAGTACTTC. The encoded protein is CASSYSRGLQETQYF.

This rearrangement joins TRBV5-1 to TRBJ2-7; 8 bases map to TRBD1. V lost 0 bases and J lost 3; bases outside the gene matches: 5. CDR3 size: 15 residues. Germline V gives CDR1 SGHRS, CDR2 YFSETQ. The CDR3 DNA reads TGCGCCAGCAGCTTGGTTTTGGGACAGGACTACGAGCAGTACTTC. It yields the protein CASSLVLGQDYEQYF.

This clonotype was detected only a few times. This chain links TRBV11-3 with TRBJ2-2; unclear D gene. This CDR3 is 15 amino acids long. The V gene lost 3 bases and the J gene lost 0 bases, with 8 bases spanning the gap. In germline, CDR1 is SGHNT, CDR2 YENEEA. The CDR3 nucleotides read TGTGCCAGCAGCTTCGGCGTTTCGAACACCGGGGAGCTGTTTTTT. Translation: CASSFGVSNTGELFF.

This clonotype appeared a single time. Given the absence of the conserved phenylalanine or tryptophan at the CDR3 end, a read error is likely. The DNA of the CDR3 is TGCAGTGCTAGGGATGCGGGGCTAGCGGGTGCCTTGGGCTACGAGCAGTACTTG. Protein sequence: CSARDAGLAGALGYEQYL. V usage is TRBV20-1 and J usage is TRBJ2-7, with TRBD2 matching over 8 bases. The CDR3 length is 18 residues. CDR1 is DFQATT and CDR2 is SNEGSKA in the germline V gene (reference sequence). V gave up 3 bases and J gave up 3 bases; unmatched junction bases: 19.

This chain connects TRBV12-5 to TRBJ2-3; no definite D call. This CDR3 contains 11 residues. The V gene's germline CDR1 is LGHNT and CDR2 FRNRAP. V shed 5 bases and J shed 4 bases, with 4 bases lying between them. The CDR3 loop is CASGSADTQYF. In DNA, the CDR3 is TGTGCTAGTGGTAGCGCAGATACGCAGTATTTT. Together with reference TRBV12-5 and TRBJ2-3, the CDR3 gives the full variable domain: DARVTQTPRHKVTEMGQEVTMRCQPILGHNTVFWYRQTMMQGLELLAYFRNRAPLDDSGMPKDRFSAEMPDATLATLKIQPSEPRDSAVYFCASGSADTQYFGPGTRLTVL.

CDR3 residues: CASSYSGTGNSNEQFF. CDR3 coding DNA: TGTGCCAGCAGTTACTCGGGGACAGGGAATTCTAATGAGCAGTTCTTC. This rearrangement joins TRBV6-5 to TRBJ2-1, with TRBD1 identical over 9 bases. The germline gives CDR1 MNHEY, CDR2 SVGAGI. J gave up 7 bases and V 0 bases, and 7 bases lay outside the gene matches. This CDR3 is built from 16 residues.

The rearrangement joins TRBV6-5 to TRBJ2-1; 7 bases match TRBD1. This CDR3 comprises 15 residues. Trimming at V came to 2 bases and at J to 7 bases, leaving 8 bases not matched to a gene. Germline loops: CDR1 MNHEY, CDR2 SVGAGI. The CDR3 region has the DNA TGTGCCAGCAGTTACATGGCAGGGGGTGTGAATGAGCAGTTCTTC. Translated: CASSYMAGGVNEQFF.

This clonotype was recorded only once. V and J are TRBV28 and TRBJ2-5; D is possibly TRBD2 (6 bases). The DNA end is a closer match to TRBJ2-7, so the J assignment may be wrong. The CDR3 has 13 amino acids. The germline V gene has CDR1 MDHEN and CDR2 SYDVKM. Written as DNA, the CDR3 is TGTGCCAGCGGGGACTTGGCCCCCTACGAGCAGTACTTC. Translating it yields CASGDLAPYEQYF.

The chain joins TRBV20-1 to TRBJ2-7; the match to TRBD1 covers 7 bases. The CDR3 covers 13 residues. CDR1 and CDR2 from the germline V gene are DFQATT and SNEGSKA (reference sequence). J lost 5 bases, V lost 0 bases, and 4 bases had no gene match. The CDR3: CSARDHRGDEQYF. CDR3 bases: TGCAGTGCTAGAGATCACAGGGGTGACGAGCAGTACTTC.

The chain couples TRBV18 to TRBJ2-5; D might be TRBD1 (6 bases). The J call is in doubt because the DNA end fits TRBJ2-1 better. The germline CDR1 and CDR2 sequences are KGHSH and LQKENI. The CDR3 is made up of 14 amino acids. In nucleotides, the CDR3 is TGTGCCAGCTCACCACCGACAGGCCAAGAGACCCAGTTCTTC. Translating gives CASSPPTGQETQFF.